This is a list of T cell receptor beta chains from one sample in a study of blood T cell repertoires in COVID-19. The protocol was immunoSEQ multiplex PCR, while the TCRdb copy is restricted to in-frame clones and leaves out a portion. The sample lists about 69,000 clones; roughly 80% were seen once. The sample taken for sequencing was peripheral blood. The receptors stem from a woman aged 80 or older with acute or convalescent COVID-19. The CDR3 runs from the conserved cysteine through the conserved F or W. Fields, in order: D gene, J gene, V gene, CDR3 protein. A D gene is named only where the DNA matches it firmly.

d_call: TRBD1
j_call: TRBJ1-1
v_call: TRBV4-2
cdr3_aa: CASSQRTGEEAFF

d_call: .
j_call: TRBJ1-1
v_call: TRBV7-9
cdr3_aa: CASSLRGANTEAFF

d_call: .
j_call: TRBJ2-1
v_call: TRBV11-3
cdr3_aa: CASSFGAGLLFF

d_call: .
j_call: TRBJ1-1
v_call: TRBV7-6
cdr3_aa: CASSPGRSTEAFF

d_call: .
j_call: TRBJ2-5
v_call: TRBV3-1/TRBV3-2
cdr3_aa: CASSQARQETQYF

d_call: TRBD1
j_call: TRBJ1-1
v_call: TRBV7-9
cdr3_aa: CASSSPGQGIEAFF

d_call: .
j_call: TRBJ2-2
v_call: TRBV9
cdr3_aa: CASSVDLGELTGELFF

d_call: .
j_call: TRBJ2-3
v_call: TRBV18
cdr3_aa: CASSPPSRDTDTQYF

d_call: .
j_call: TRBJ1-2
v_call: TRBV7-8
cdr3_aa: CASSLVGGEANYGYTF

d_call: TRBD2
j_call: TRBJ2-1
v_call: TRBV10-1
cdr3_aa: CASGNSGGANEQFF

d_call: TRBD1
j_call: TRBJ2-7
v_call: TRBV14
cdr3_aa: CASSQVGTGSYEQYF

d_call: TRBD2
j_call: TRBJ2-7
v_call: TRBV5-1
cdr3_aa: CASSAFSGAYEQYF

d_call: .
j_call: TRBJ1-2
v_call: TRBV21-1
cdr3_aa: CASSNSGNFYGYTF

d_call: .
j_call: TRBJ1-1
v_call: TRBV2
cdr3_aa: CASSAQGLNTEAFF

d_call: TRBD1
j_call: TRBJ1-1
v_call: TRBV7-9
cdr3_aa: CASIRQGRNTEAFF

d_call: TRBD2
j_call: TRBJ2-4
v_call: TRBV6-1
cdr3_aa: CASSEFPSGGTKNIQYF

d_call: TRBD2
j_call: TRBJ2-5
v_call: TRBV5-1
cdr3_aa: CASSLGLAGTQETQYF

d_call: .
j_call: TRBJ2-3
v_call: TRBV6-5
cdr3_aa: CASSLTATDTQYF

d_call: TRBD1
j_call: TRBJ1-1
v_call: TRBV29-1
cdr3_aa: CSVNRGWDTEAFF

d_call: TRBD1
j_call: TRBJ2-2
v_call: TRBV5-1
cdr3_aa: CASSPSLQGANTGELFF

d_call: .
j_call: TRBJ1-1
v_call: TRBV5-1
cdr3_aa: CASSLQGDTEAFF

d_call: TRBD1
j_call: TRBJ2-7
v_call: TRBV6-5
cdr3_aa: CASRRAQGAYEQYF

d_call: .
j_call: TRBJ1-5
v_call: TRBV6-5
cdr3_aa: CASRPTGNSNQPQHF

d_call: .
j_call: TRBJ2-5
v_call: TRBV29-1
cdr3_aa: CSILGLEGETQYF

d_call: .
j_call: TRBJ1-5
v_call: TRBV30
cdr3_aa: CAWSEGVPNQPQHF

d_call: .
j_call: TRBJ1-5
v_call: TRBV19
cdr3_aa: CASSIAGGGVYQPQHF

d_call: TRBD1
j_call: TRBJ1-2
v_call: TRBV29-1
cdr3_aa: CSVGQDYGYGYTF

d_call: TRBD2
j_call: TRBJ2-5
v_call: TRBV5-5
cdr3_aa: CASSLAMGGVEETQYF

d_call: .
j_call: TRBJ2-1
v_call: TRBV20-1
cdr3_aa: CSARRGFEQFF

d_call: TRBD1
j_call: TRBJ2-7
v_call: TRBV5-1
cdr3_aa: CASSLGTLRDRGDEQYF

d_call: TRBD2
j_call: TRBJ2-1
v_call: TRBV3-1/TRBV3-2
cdr3_aa: CASSPGLAGSLEQFF

d_call: .
j_call: TRBJ2-6
v_call: TRBV5-6
cdr3_aa: CASSLFGGISGSGANVLTF

d_call: TRBD1
j_call: TRBJ2-5
v_call: TRBV7-6
cdr3_aa: CASSLAGQVEVETQYF

d_call: TRBD1
j_call: TRBJ2-2
v_call: TRBV6-5
cdr3_aa: CASSPGQGAGELFF

d_call: .
j_call: TRBJ1-1
v_call: TRBV5-1
cdr3_aa: CASSSTGLIGGTEAFF

d_call: TRBD1
j_call: TRBJ2-3
v_call: TRBV5-1
cdr3_aa: CASSAPDRGSTDTQYF

d_call: .
j_call: TRBJ1-1
v_call: TRBV19
cdr3_aa: CASRTPGGGDTEAFF

d_call: TRBD1
j_call: TRBJ1-1
v_call: TRBV30
cdr3_aa: CAWSGMGQGMNTEAFF

d_call: .
j_call: TRBJ1-2
v_call: TRBV28
cdr3_aa: CASRPPGLGGYGYTF

d_call: .
j_call: TRBJ1-5
v_call: TRBV5-6
cdr3_aa: CASSPRSGGPQHF

d_call: .
j_call: TRBJ1-6
v_call: TRBV10-1
cdr3_aa: CASSESRTENSPLHF

d_call: .
j_call: TRBJ2-7
v_call: TRBV30
cdr3_aa: CAWSVQAFLPGSVPYEQYF

d_call: TRBD1
j_call: TRBJ2-7
v_call: TRBV5-1
cdr3_aa: CASSEDRGWTYEQYF

d_call: .
j_call: TRBJ1-5
v_call: TRBV3-1/TRBV3-2
cdr3_aa: CASSLQPGSNQPQHF

d_call: .
j_call: TRBJ2-1
v_call: TRBV7-3
cdr3_aa: CASSSNPGGATYNEQFF

d_call: .
j_call: TRBJ2-1
v_call: TRBV5-1
cdr3_aa: CASSLVLGGRLGGYNEQFF

d_call: TRBD2
j_call: TRBJ2-3
v_call: TRBV27
cdr3_aa: CASRVGGLAGFESFTDTQYF

d_call: TRBD2
j_call: TRBJ2-7
v_call: TRBV28
cdr3_aa: CASSFSGGVPEQYF

d_call: .
j_call: TRBJ2-1
v_call: TRBV7-2
cdr3_aa: CASSHSRGSYNEQFF

d_call: TRBD2
j_call: TRBJ2-1
v_call: TRBV10-1
cdr3_aa: CASSVGSGAANEQFF

d_call: TRBD1
j_call: TRBJ2-5
v_call: TRBV29-1
cdr3_aa: CSVEETGSETQYF

d_call: .
j_call: TRBJ2-7
v_call: TRBV5-1
cdr3_aa: CASSLADEQYF

d_call: TRBD2
j_call: TRBJ2-1
v_call: TRBV18
cdr3_aa: CASSPPGFEGRVDEQFF